One sample yielded the 32 T cell receptor beta chains listed below, sequenced in a study of cytomegalovirus exposure and HLA in healthy donors. Use of 60 Vbeta and 13 Jbeta primers characterized the PCR. Data came from immunoSEQ multiplex PCR; TCRdb stores just in-frame clones and leaves some out. The table has some 160,000 clones, roughly 88% seen once; the top ten hold more than 1.5%. Sequences were obtained from PBMCs. These receptors were taken from a woman aged 18-29 years in good health and CMV-seronegative.

The V call is TRBV6-6, the J call TRBJ2-5; 8 bases are a match to TRBD2. The junction had 3 bases not matched to a gene; V was cut back by 4 bases and J by 2 bases. The CDR3 runs 14 residues. CDR1 is MNHNY and CDR2 is SVGAGI in the germline V gene (reference sequence). The CDR3 DNA reads as TGTGCCAGCAGTTGGCGGGGGGCTCAAGAGACCCAGTACTTC. Translating it yields CASSWRGAQETQYF.

The genes are TRBV19 and TRBJ1-2; TRBD1 aligns across 9 bases. J was trimmed by 8 bases and V by 5 bases; bases with no gene match: 9. In germline, CDR1 is LNHDA, CDR2 SQIVND (reference sequence). This CDR3 spans 14 amino acids. The CDR3 nucleotides are TGTGCCAGTAGTTACAGGGGGCGACGAGAGGGCTACACCTTC. Translation: CASSYRGRREGYTF.

V gene TRBV4-1 combines with J gene TRBJ1-1, with 7 bases fitting TRBD1. V lost 1 base, J lost 4 bases, and 3 bases stayed unmatched. CDR3 size: 14 residues. Per germline, CDR1 MGHRA and CDR2 YSYEKL. CDR3 bases: TGCGCCAGCAGCCAAGTAGGGACAGTCACTGAAGCTTTCTTT. Its protein product is CASSQVGTVTEAFF.

This chain connects TRBV2 to TRBJ1-4; D may be TRBD1 (6 bases). The CDR3 runs to 15 residues. Looked up from germline, CDR1 is SNHLY and CDR2 is FYNNEI. The V and J ends lost 4 bases and 7 bases respectively, with 16 bases between them. The CDR3 region has the DNA TGTGCCAGCAGTGTAACGGGGGGCCGGGGTGAAAAACTGTTTTTT. It encodes CASSVTGGRGEKLFF.

The chain recombines TRBV5-1 with TRBJ2-2; possibly TRBD1 for D (5 bases). Trimming removed 1 base from V and 1 base from J, with 5 bases in between. Germline CDR1 and CDR2: SGHRS and YFSETQ. The CDR3 loop spans 14 amino acids. CDR3 coding DNA: TGCGCCAGCAGCTTGACAGGGAACACCGGGGAGCTGTTTTTT. Encoded protein: CASSLTGNTGELFF.

The chain is built from TRBV5-1 and TRBJ2-2; 8 positions match TRBD1. V lost 7 bases, J lost 5 bases, and 13 bases stayed unmatched. The CDR3 covers 16 residues. Germline V gene sequence: CDR1 SGHRS, CDR2 YFSETQ. In DNA, the CDR3 is TGCGCCAGCGCGGGACCCCGGACAGGGATTACCGGGGAGCTGTTTTTT. Amino acids: CASAGPRTGITGELFF.

The chain employs TRBV28 and TRBJ2-7, with D maybe TRBD1 (5 bases). Germline V CDR1 and CDR2: MDHEN, SYDVKM. Trimming removed 4 bases from V and 13 bases from J, with 14 bases in between. The CDR3 is 11 amino acids. The CDR3 loop reads CASSSIQGHYF. The CDR3 DNA sequence: TGTGCCAGCAGTTCCATCCAGGGCCACTACTTC. The complete variable domain, with remaining parts taken from reference TRBV28 and TRBJ2-7, reads DVKVTQSSRYLVKRTGEKVFLECVQDMDHENMFWYRQDPGLGLRLIYFSYDVKMKEKGDIPEGYSVSREKKERFSLILESASTNQTSMYLCASSSIQGHYFGPGTRLTVT.

The rearrangement joins TRBV9 to TRBJ2-7, with a weak D call TRBD2 (7 bases). V was clipped by 0 bases and J by 4 bases, with 17 bases between them. The CDR3 loop spans 16 amino acids. Germline-derived CDR1 and CDR2 are SGDLS and YYNGEE. CDR3 sequence reads: CASSVGGTGGQYEQYF. The CDR3 nucleotides are TGTGCCAGCAGCGTAGGGGGTACCGGGGGGCAATACGAGCAGTACTTC.

The CDR3 here is CASSAGTGSYEQYF. The CDR3 DNA reads as TGTGCCAGCAGTGCCGGGACAGGGAGTTACGAGCAGTACTTC. The chain has TRBV27 and TRBJ2-7; TRBD1 agrees at 9 bases. With V trimmed by 5 bases and J by 4 bases, 6 bases remained unmatched. The CDR3 sequence is 14 residues long. Germline V gene lookup returns CDR1 MNHEY and CDR2 SMNVEV (reference sequence).

The J gene is TRBJ2-3, the V gene TRBV18, with D possibly matching TRBD1 (6 bases). The CDR3 runs to 15 residues. Germline assignment: CDR1 KGHSH and CDR2 LQKENI. V lost 3 bases, J lost 2 bases, and 12 bases lay in between. The CDR3 spells CASSPGGSSTDTQYF. DNA of the CDR3: TGTGCCAGCTCACCTGGGGGCTCATCCACAGATACGCAGTATTTT.

V and J are TRBV2 and TRBJ2-7; TRBD2 aligns across 8 bases. Germline assignment: CDR1 SNHLY and CDR2 FYNNEI. The CDR3 loop spans 14 amino acids. V lost 6 bases and J lost 3; bases outside the gene matches: 7. The CDR3 DNA sequence: TGTGCCAGCAGAGGCGGGGGGTTATTCTACGAGCAGTACTTC. This gives the protein CASRGGGLFYEQYF.

The genes are TRBV10-3 and TRBJ2-7, with 7 bases lining up with TRBD1. This CDR3 is 12 amino acids long. CDR1 is ENHRY and CDR2 is SYGVKD in the germline V gene. V gave up 6 bases and J gave up 4 bases; unmatched junction bases: 3. CDR3 bases: TGTGCCATCAGCCGGGACAGTTACGAGCAGTACTTC. Protein: CAISRDSYEQYF.

The rearrangement uses TRBV5-4 and TRBJ2-7; 10 bases line up with TRBD1. Germline trimming cut 3 bases from V and 2 bases from J; bases unmatched to any gene: 11. CDR1 is SGHNT and CDR2 is YYREEE in the germline V gene (reference sequence). This CDR3 has 17 residues. The CDR3 DNA follows: TGTGCCAGCAGCTCGGGACAGGGGACCCCACTCGCCTACGAGCAGTACTTC. The encoded protein is CASSSGQGTPLAYEQYF. The full variable domain, its missing parts supplied by reference TRBV5-4 and TRBJ2-7, is ETGVTQSPTHLIKTRGQQVTLRCSSQSGHNTVSWYQQALGQGPQFIFQYYREEENGRGNFPPRFSGLQFPNYSSELNVNALELDDSALYLCASSSGQGTPLAYEQYFGPGTRLTVT.

This clone showed up just a few times. A junction end diverges from the germline sequence, so it may reflect a read error. The chain has TRBV7-9 and TRBJ1-2; 7 bases map to TRBD1. The CDR3 is 16 residues long. Per the germline V gene, CDR1 is SEHNR and CDR2 is FQNEAQ (reference sequence). CDR3 coding DNA: TGTTCCAGCAGATATGACAGGGCCTGGGGAAACTATGGCTACACCTTC. Its protein is CSSRYDRAWGNYGYTF. The full variable domain, its missing parts supplied by reference TRBV7-9 and TRBJ1-2, is DTGVSQNPRHKITKRGQNVTFRCDPISEHNRLYWYRQTLGQGPEFLTYFQNEAQLEKSRLLSDRFSAERPKGSFSTLEIQRTEQGDSAMYLCSSRYDRAWGNYGYTFGSGTRLTVV.

The chain has TRBV4-2 and TRBJ2-5, with a tentative D call TRBD1 (5 bases). V lost 1 base to trimming and J lost 1 base, with 7 bases between them. Germline V gene sequence: CDR1 LGHNA, CDR2 YNFKEQ. CDR3 size: 14 residues. This CDR3 reads CASSQGGSQETQYF. The CDR3 nucleotides are TGTGCCAGCAGCCAAGGGGGCAGCCAAGAGACCCAGTACTTC.

The chain uses TRBV19 and TRBJ1-1; D is undetermined. Germline lookup yields CDR1 LNHDA and CDR2 SQIVND (reference sequence). The CDR3 has 12 residues. V was trimmed by 8 bases and J by 5 bases, leaving 12 bases between them. CDR3 in amino acids: CASWQVRTEAFF. The CDR3 DNA reads TGTGCCAGTTGGCAAGTACGTACTGAAGCTTTCTTT.

The V gene is TRBV10-2, the J gene TRBJ1-5; tentatively, D is TRBD1 (5 bases). V was shortened by 7 bases and J by 4 bases, with 11 bases between the two germline ends. Germline values: CDR1 WSHSY, CDR2 SAAADI. CDR3 length equals 13 residues. The CDR3 DNA reads as TGCGCCAGCACCCAGCAGGGAAATCAGCCCCAGCATTTT. Its translation is CASTQQGNQPQHF.

V gene TRBV6-6 combines with J gene TRBJ1-2, with 7 positions matching TRBD1. From germline, CDR1 is MNHNY and CDR2 SVGAGI (reference sequence). The CDR3 spans 13 residues. Trimming removed 5 bases from V and 6 bases from J; junction bases left unmatched: 6. CDR3 in amino acids: CASSPTGVNGYTF. CDR3 coding DNA: TGTGCCAGCAGTCCAACAGGGGTTAATGGCTACACCTTC.

This CDR3 reads CASSPGRGYTGELFF. The CDR3 DNA sequence: TGCGCCAGCAGCCCGGGTAGGGGGTACACCGGGGAGCTGTTTTTT. The rearrangement uses TRBV5-1 and TRBJ2-2; D may be TRBD1 (6 bases). The CDR3 is 15 residues long. The V gene's germline CDR1 is SGHRS and CDR2 YFSETQ. Trimming removed 4 bases at V and 3 bases at J, with 13 bases between.

The sample holds one count of this clone. The chain couples TRBV19 to TRBJ1-4; D unclear. The V end lost 7 bases, the J end lost 6 bases, and 18 bases lay between the germline ends. This CDR3 region has 15 residues. Germline-derived CDR1 and CDR2 are LNHDA and SQIVND (reference sequence). CDR3 nucleotide sequence: TGTGCCAGTAACCCGGCGGGGAGGACTTATGAAAAACTGTTTTTT. Protein: CASNPAGRTYEKLFF.

The genes are TRBV5-1 and TRBJ2-3, with 10 nucleotides matching TRBD2. This CDR3 has 19 amino acids. V shed 1 base and J 4 bases; nucleotides not matched to a gene: 15. From germline, CDR1 is SGHRS and CDR2 YFSETQ. In nucleotides, the CDR3 is TGCGCCAGCAGCTTGAGGGCTAGCGGGGGAAATAATTGGGCAGATACGCAGTATTTT. Translation gives CASSLRASGGNNWADTQYF.

Written as DNA, the CDR3 is TGTGCCTGCCCCCGGGACAGAAATATAGACACTGAAGCTTTCTTT. This translates into CACPRDRNIDTEAFF. The chain has TRBV30 and TRBJ1-1; 7 bases are a match to TRBD1. Germline V CDR1 and CDR2: GTSNPN, SVGIG (reference sequence). This CDR3 has 15 amino acids. V was pared by 6 bases and J by 3 bases, with 13 bases of the junction left unmatched.

This clone was counted a single time. The genes are TRBV2 and TRBJ1-3; tentative D call: TRBD1 (6 bases). V was trimmed by 2 bases and J by 0 bases, leaving 8 bases between them. The V gene's germline CDR1 is SNHLY and CDR2 FYNNEI. There are 15 residues in the CDR3. DNA for the CDR3: TGTGCCAGCAGTGAACAGGGGCACTCTGGAAACACCATATATTTT. Its translation is CASSEQGHSGNTIYF.

The V call is TRBV30, the J call TRBJ2-7; D remains ambiguous. The length of the CDR3 is 11 residues. The V gene's germline CDR1 is GTSNPN and CDR2 SVGIG (reference sequence). V was pared by 0 bases and J by 12 bases, with 12 bases between. This CDR3 reads CAWSVLQESYF. The CDR3 DNA is TGTGCCTGGAGTGTCCTTCAGGAATCGTACTTC.

Details on this clone: This same CDR3 is encoded by further DNA sequences in the sample. The rearrangement uses TRBV9 and TRBJ1-2, with a possible D match to TRBD1 (5 bases). The CDR3 is 14 amino acids. CDR1 is SGDLS and CDR2 is YYNGEE in the germline V gene. V lost 0 bases and J lost 8, with 14 bases in between. CDR3 residues: CASSVDLGLRGYTF. As DNA, the CDR3 is TGTGCCAGCAGCGTAGACCTGGGGCTCCGGGGCTACACCTTC.

V is TRBV19 and J is TRBJ2-2; the match to TRBD1 covers 7 bases. The ends lost 5 bases at V and 5 bases at J; junction bases unmatched: 5. There are 14 residues in the CDR3. Germline V gene lookup returns CDR1 LNHDA and CDR2 SQIVND (reference sequence). The CDR3 here is CASSRQGYTGELFF. Here the CDR3 DNA reads TGTGCCAGTAGTCGACAGGGATATACCGGGGAGCTGTTTTTT.

This sequence joins TRBV28 and TRBJ1-5; the D gene is possibly TRBD1 (6 bases). Trimming stripped 2 bases from V and 6 bases from J, with 11 bases between. The CDR3 runs to 14 residues. Germline V CDR1 and CDR2: MDHEN, SYDVKM. The CDR3 DNA follows: TGTGCCAGCAGTTTACGAGGGGGGGGTCAGCCCCAGCATTTT. Amino acids: CASSLRGGGQPQHF.

This rearrangement joins TRBV6-6 to TRBJ2-7; D perhaps matches TRBD2 (6 bases). The CDR3 is 15 residues long. Trimming left V 2 bases short and J 9 bases short, with 20 bases between. CDR1 MNHNY and CDR2 SVGAGI come from the germline V gene (reference sequence). The CDR3, as DNA: TGTGCCAGCAGTTACGGGGACTCGTACTTAGGCGGGCAGTACTTC. This encodes CASSYGDSYLGGQYF.

V and J are TRBV27 and TRBJ1-4; 10 nucleotides align to TRBD1. Germline trimming cut 6 bases from V and 5 bases from J; bases unmatched to any gene: 3. Germline V lookup: CDR1 MNHEY, CDR2 SMNVEV (reference sequence). There are 14 residues in the CDR3. The CDR3 loop is CASRTGGANEKLFF. Here the CDR3 DNA reads TGTGCCAGCAGGACAGGGGGCGCAAATGAAAAACTGTTTTTT.

The gene calls are TRBV7-8 and TRBJ1-4, with a weak D call TRBD1 (5 bases). There are 13 residues in the CDR3. Germline-derived CDR1 and CDR2 are SGHVS and FQNEAQ. Trimming removed 5 bases at V and 8 bases at J, with 12 bases between. CDR3 DNA: TGTGCCAGCAGCCCCTCTGGGGGGGAAAAACTGTTTTTT. Translating gives CASSPSGGEKLFF.

The chain carries TRBV6-5 and TRBJ2-2; D is undetermined. Germline lookup yields CDR1 MNHEY and CDR2 SVGAGI. The CDR3 contains 13 residues. V lost 7 bases and J 0 bases, leaving 6 bases between the germline ends. CDR3 protein: CASTTSNTGELFF. DNA of the CDR3: TGTGCCAGCACGACATCGAACACCGGGGAGCTGTTTTTT.

CDR3 nucleotides: TGTGCCAGCAGTGACGCCCCTGGGGGGTATATCTACGAGCAGTACTTC. Amino acid sequence: CASSDAPGGYIYEQYF. J is TRBJ2-5 and V is TRBV6-1; perhaps TRBD2 as D (6 bases). The better agreement between TRBJ2-7 and the DNA end casts doubt on the J call. CDR1 is MNHNS, CDR2 SASEGT, per germline. The CDR3 sequence is 16 residues long.